One sample yielded the 31 T cell receptor beta chains listed below, sequenced in a study of blood T cell repertoires in COVID-19. The repertoire was sequenced with immunoSEQ multiplex PCR; TCRdb's copy has only in-frame clones and lacks some. The data contain 130,000 to 150,000 clones, 84% of them singletons. The sample comprised peripheral blood. The receptors were gathered from a human donor in a cohort sampled during active COVID-19.

CDR3 protein: CASSLMGGRHSGANVLTF. The CDR3 nucleotides read TGTGCCAGCAGCCTAATGGGGGGTAGGCACTCTGGGGCCAACGTCCTGACTTTC. The chain couples TRBV9 to TRBJ2-6; tentatively, D is TRBD2 (6 bases). The length of the CDR3 is 18 residues. CDR1 is SGDLS, CDR2 YYNGEE, per germline. Trimming pared 4 bases from V and 0 bases from J, leaving 17 bases between.

The chain uses TRBV10-3 and TRBJ2-7, with 13 bases identical to TRBD2. The CDR3 is 12 amino acids. Germline V gene lookup returns CDR1 ENHRY and CDR2 SYGVKD. V gave up 8 bases and J gave up 7 bases; unmatched junction bases: 2. Here the CDR3 reads CAIGGLAGEQYV. CDR3 DNA: TGTGCCATCGGGGGACTAGCGGGAGAGCAGTACGTC.

This chain uses TRBV6-1 with TRBJ2-7, with TRBD2 matching over 13 bases. The germline CDR1 and CDR2 sequences are MNHNS and SASEGT. This CDR3 has 16 residues. V shed 3 bases and J 6 bases; nucleotides not matched to a gene: 8. CDR3 bases: TGTGCCAGCAGTGATGTTAGGACTAGCGGGAGAGGCGAGCAGTACGTC. It specifies CASSDVRTSGRGEQYV.

Here the CDR3 reads CASARSGGSNEQFF. CDR3 coding DNA: TGCGCCAGTGCGAGGAGCGGGGGTTCGAATGAGCAGTTCTTC. The genes are TRBV10-2 and TRBJ2-1; the match to TRBD2 covers 8 bases. From germline, CDR1 is WSHSY and CDR2 SAAADI. V was clipped by 9 bases and J by 7 bases; unmatched bases: 11. The length of the CDR3 is 14 residues.

This chain links TRBV7-9 with TRBJ1-5; 8 bases align to TRBD1. CDR3 length: 17 residues. Trimming at V came to 5 bases and at J to 2 bases, leaving 11 bases not matched to a gene. CDR1 is SEHNR and CDR2 is FQNEAQ in the germline V gene (reference sequence). The CDR3 DNA follows: TGTGCCAGCAGCAAGGGGCTCGGGACAGGTGGCAATCAGCCCCAGCATTTT. This encodes CASSKGLGTGGNQPQHF.

The chain has TRBV12-3 or TRBV12-4 and TRBJ2-3, with D possibly TRBD2 on 5 matching bases. The CDR3 length is 11 residues. Trimming shortened V by 8 bases and J by 6 bases, and 9 bases separated the two germline ends. The CDR3: CASGGRDTQYF. Here the CDR3 DNA reads TGTGCCAGCGGAGGTAGGGATACGCAGTATTTT.

This chain joins TRBV5-4 and TRBJ2-2; D not resolved. Trimming removed 0 bases from V and 1 base from J, with 7 bases in between. The CDR3 spans 15 residues. Germline V gene data show CDR1 as SGHNT and CDR2 as YYREEE (reference sequence). The CDR3 sequence: CASSLDSQNTGELFF. The CDR3 region has the DNA TGTGCCAGCAGCTTGGATTCCCAGAACACCGGGGAGCTGTTTTTT.

The chain links TRBV5-6 to TRBJ1-5; D possibly corresponds to TRBD1 (6 bases). The CDR3 runs to 15 residues. Trimming took 3 bases from V and 0 from J, leaving 10 bases between them. Per the germline V gene, CDR1 is SGHDT and CDR2 is YYEEEE. The CDR3 DNA is TGTGCCAGCAGCTCAACAGGGTATAGCAATCAGCCCCAGCATTTT. It yields the protein CASSSTGYSNQPQHF.

The chain is built from TRBV7-3 and TRBJ2-1, with D tentatively TRBD1 (6 bases). Germline V CDR1 and CDR2: SGHTA, FQGTGA. CDR3 length equals 13 residues. The V and J ends lost 5 bases and 6 bases respectively, with 11 bases between them. Here the CDR3 DNA reads TGTGCCAGCAGCCCTCAGGGGATCAATGAGCAGTTCTTC. It translates to CASSPQGINEQFF.

The chain recombines TRBV6-5 with TRBJ1-2; 10 nucleotides match TRBD1. The CDR3 consists of 12 residues. V lost 8 bases to trimming and J lost 6 bases; unmatched junction nucleotides: 3. The germline V gene encodes CDR1 MNHEY and CDR2 SVGAGI. CDR3 sequence: CASSGQGDGYTF. The CDR3 nucleotides read TGTGCCAGCTCTGGACAGGGGGATGGCTACACCTTC.

This clone occurred once. The chain joins TRBV2 to TRBJ1-3; TRBD1 aligns across 9 bases. The J segment lost 2 bases and the V segment lost 5 bases, leaving 4 bases of the junction unmatched. CDR3 size: 15 residues. From germline, CDR1 is SNHLY and CDR2 FYNNEI. The CDR3 DNA is TGTGCCAGCAGTTTACAGGGGGCCCCTGGAAACACCATATATTTT. Protein product: CASSLQGAPGNTIYF.

The CDR3 reads CASSLGEDYGYTF. In DNA, the CDR3 is TGTGCCAGCAGCTTGGGGGAGGACTATGGCTACACCTTC. The genes are TRBV11-2 and TRBJ1-2; D perhaps matches TRBD1 (5 bases). V was shortened by 3 bases and J by 3 bases, with 8 bases between the two germline ends. The CDR3 runs 13 residues. Germline loops: CDR1 SGHAT, CDR2 FQNNGV.

This clone was found once. CDR3 region: CASSLSGSNSGNTIYF. CDR3 bases: TGCGCCAGCAGCCTGAGCGGGTCCAACTCTGGAAACACCATATATTTT. V and J are TRBV5-1 and TRBJ1-3; D unclear. Germline V lookup: CDR1 SGHRS, CDR2 YFSETQ. The CDR3 spans 16 residues. Trimming removed 4 bases at V and 0 bases at J, with 14 bases between.

This chain uses TRBV5-1 with TRBJ2-7, with 8 nucleotides matching TRBD1. J was trimmed by 7 bases and V by 4 bases; bases with no gene match: 7. The CDR3 spans 13 residues. Germline-derived CDR1 and CDR2 are SGHRS and YFSETQ. The CDR3 DNA sequence: TGCGCCAGCAGCGTCGGACAGGGCCATGAGCAGTACTTC. Its protein is CASSVGQGHEQYF.

The V call is TRBV29-1, the J call TRBJ2-7; 9 bases match TRBD1. Germline V gives CDR1 SQVTM, CDR2 ANQGSEA. The length of the CDR3 is 12 residues. Germline trimming cut 8 bases from V and 5 bases from J; bases unmatched to any gene: 7. The CDR3 sequence: CSPGQGPHEQYV. The CDR3 DNA reads as TGCAGCCCTGGACAGGGGCCCCACGAGCAGTACGTC.

J is TRBJ2-3 and V is TRBV7-2; 8 bases map to TRBD2. The V and J ends lost 11 bases and 6 bases, in that order; junction bases with no gene match: 16. The CDR3 has 15 residues. The V gene's germline CDR1 is SGHTA and CDR2 FQGNSA. The CDR3 sequence is CASRTGGPITDTQYF. The DNA for the CDR3 is TGTGCCTCGCGCACGGGGGGGCCAATTACCGATACGCAGTATTTT.

This clone was counted once. The chain links TRBV9 to TRBJ2-5; possible D gene TRBD2, 6 bases. The V end was cut by 0 bases, the J end by 0 bases, with 12 bases between. Germline V gene data show CDR1 as SGDLS and CDR2 as YYNGEE. The CDR3 consists of 16 residues. The CDR3 loop is CASSVEVGGNQETQYF. The CDR3 coding sequence is TGTGCCAGCAGCGTAGAGGTGGGGGGAAACCAAGAGACCCAGTACTTC.

This chain joins TRBV3-1 (or the pseudogene TRBV3-2) and TRBJ2-7, with D possibly TRBD2 on 5 matching bases. Trimming shortened V by 1 base and J by 2 bases, and 9 bases separated the two germline ends. CDR1 is LGHDT, CDR2 YNNKEL, per germline (reference sequence). The CDR3 runs 14 residues. The CDR3 sequence: CASSQAGKTYEQYF. CDR3 sequence (DNA): TGTGCCAGCAGCCAAGCGGGGAAGACCTACGAGCAGTACTTC.

The gene calls are TRBV19 and TRBJ2-5; 10 bases are shared with TRBD1. This CDR3 is 15 amino acids long. CDR1 and CDR2 (germline): LNHDA, SQIVND (reference sequence). The J segment lost 3 bases and the V segment lost 4 bases, leaving 5 bases of the junction unmatched. The CDR3 DNA follows: TGTGCCAGTAGTAGACAGGGGGCGCAGGAAGAGACCCAGTACTTC. This encodes CASSRQGAQEETQYF.

This clone was seen a few times. The genes are TRBV4-2 and TRBJ1-2, with 7 bases identical to TRBD1. The CDR3 spans 14 residues. V trimming: 2 bases; J trimming: 2 bases; junction bases outside the gene matches: 2. CDR1 is LGHNA, CDR2 YNFKEQ, per germline. The chain's CDR3 is CASSQSQGNYGYTF. CDR3 DNA: TGTGCCAGCAGCCAATCACAGGGGAACTATGGCTACACCTTC.

The gene calls are TRBV28 and TRBJ1-2, with D hard to call. This CDR3 has 15 residues. CDR1 and CDR2 from the germline V gene are MDHEN and SYDVKM. The ends were cut back, 6 bases at V and 0 bases at J, with 14 bases in the middle. The CDR3 region is CASSSPFRSNYGYTF. CDR3 sequence (DNA): TGTGCCAGCAGCTCGCCCTTTAGATCTAACTATGGCTACACCTTC.

The rearrangement uses TRBV29-1 and TRBJ2-3; 10 bases map to TRBD2. Germline values: CDR1 SQVTM, CDR2 ANQGSEA. This CDR3 region has 15 residues. V was pared by 3 bases and J by 3 bases, with 6 bases of the junction left unmatched. The CDR3 sequence: CSVESASGSTDTQYF. CDR3 DNA: TGCAGCGTTGAGTCGGCTAGCGGGAGTACAGATACGCAGTATTTT.

J is TRBJ2-7 and V is TRBV6-8; tentative D call: TRBD1 (6 bases). The V and J ends lost 10 bases and 2 bases respectively, with 12 bases between them. The CDR3 covers 12 residues. Germline CDR1 reads MNHGY; CDR2 reads SAAAGT. CDR3 region: CATVQGTYEQYV. The CDR3 region has the DNA TGTGCCACCGTTCAGGGGACCTACGAGCAGTACGTC.

The chain combines TRBV27 with TRBJ2-1; 11 bases line up with TRBD2. There are 19 residues in the CDR3. Germline CDR1 MNHEY, CDR2 SMNVEV (reference sequence). The ends lost 2 bases at V and 7 bases at J; junction bases unmatched: 16. The CDR3 DNA sequence: TGTGCCAGCAGTTTACCAGGGGGGCTTAGCGGGAGGGCCGGAAATGAGCAGTTCTTC. This encodes CASSLPGGLSGRAGNEQFF.

V usage is TRBV18 and J usage is TRBJ2-1, with D possibly matching TRBD2 (6 bases). The V end was cut by 6 bases, the J end by 6 bases, with 15 bases between. The CDR3 consists of 14 residues. Germline loops: CDR1 KGHSH, CDR2 LQKENI. Here the CDR3 reads CASSADHGGNEQFF. The CDR3 nucleotides are TGTGCCAGCTCGGCGGACCACGGGGGCAATGAGCAGTTCTTC.

The chain links TRBV19 to TRBJ2-1, with D possibly TRBD2 on 5 matching bases. The CDR3 covers 13 residues. V lost 5 bases, J lost 4 bases, and 9 bases lay in between. Germline V gene lookup returns CDR1 LNHDA and CDR2 SQIVND (reference sequence). The chain's CDR3 is CASSPPGYNEQFF. In DNA form, the CDR3 reads TGTGCCAGTAGTCCCCCGGGGTACAATGAGCAGTTCTTC.

The V call is TRBV7-3, the J call TRBJ1-5; D is unresolved. The CDR3 contains 17 residues. V lost 5 bases and J 0 bases, leaving 17 bases between the germline ends. Looked up from germline, CDR1 is SGHTA and CDR2 is FQGTGA. Here the CDR3 reads CASSQGRINYSNQPQHF. The CDR3 DNA follows: TGTGCCAGCAGCCAAGGCCGGATCAACTATAGCAATCAGCCCCAGCATTTT.

The chain recombines TRBV3-1 (or the pseudogene TRBV3-2) with TRBJ2-7; perhaps TRBD2 as D (6 bases). CDR3 length: 14 amino acids. Germline V gives CDR1 LGHDT, CDR2 YNNKEL (reference sequence). Trimming removed 3 bases at V and 4 bases at J, with 13 bases between. Here the CDR3 reads CASSQSPGGYEQYF. The CDR3 coding sequence is TGTGCCAGCAGCCAGAGTCCCGGGGGATACGAGCAGTACTTC.

The chain couples TRBV11-3 to TRBJ2-1; maybe TRBD2 (6 bases). Germline CDR1 reads SGHNT; CDR2 reads YENEEA. V was trimmed by 3 bases and J by 9 bases, leaving 15 bases between them. CDR3 length: 14 amino acids. This CDR3 is CASSFSGVATEQFF. The DNA for the CDR3 is TGTGCCAGCAGCTTTAGCGGCGTTGCCACTGAGCAGTTCTTC. Drawing the rest from reference TRBV11-3 and TRBJ2-1, the complete variable domain is EAGVVQSPRYKIIEKKQPVAFWCNPISGHNTLYWYLQNLGQGPELLIRYENEEAVDDSQLPKDRFSAERLKGVDSTLKIQPAELGDSAVYLCASSFSGVATEQFFGPGTRLTVL.

The V gene is TRBV28, the J gene TRBJ2-5; 8 positions match TRBD1. CDR1 MDHEN and CDR2 SYDVKM come from the germline V gene. V lost 2 bases and J lost 5; bases outside the gene matches: 7. The CDR3 spans 15 residues. The CDR3 is CASSLGQGRDETQYF. CDR3 DNA sequence: TGTGCCAGCAGTTTAGGACAGGGACGGGATGAGACCCAGTACTTC.

The rearrangement joins TRBV11-3 to TRBJ2-1; 12 nucleotides match TRBD2. Trimming at V came to 5 bases and at J to 8 bases, leaving 7 bases not matched to a gene. The CDR3 spans 15 residues. CDR1 is SGHNT, CDR2 YENEEA, per germline. The CDR3 loop is CASSAGTSGWDEQFF. The CDR3, as DNA: TGTGCCAGCAGCGCCGGGACTAGCGGGTGGGATGAGCAGTTCTTC. The full variable domain, completed using reference TRBV11-3 and TRBJ2-1, is EAGVVQSPRYKIIEKKQPVAFWCNPISGHNTLYWYLQNLGQGPELLIRYENEEAVDDSQLPKDRFSAERLKGVDSTLKIQPAELGDSAVYLCASSAGTSGWDEQFFGPGTRLTVL.